This T cell receptor beta chain came from a study of PD-L1 blockade in urothelial cancer. In the study overall: Atezolizumab 1,200 mg was given intravenously every 3 weeks, starting 2014. Regarding the study as a whole: Greater 3-week expansion of tumor-associated blood clones was recorded for durable-benefit patients.

This CDR3 contains 14 residues. Germline-derived CDR1 and CDR2 are SGHRS and YFSETQ. The V segment lost 4 bases and the J segment 5 bases; nucleotides outside the gene matches: 6. Clones were read by immunoSEQ multiplex PCR, and TCRdb kept only the in-frame ones, dropping some. The repertoire holds 40,000 to 55,000 clones, with 91% as singletons. Time point given: peripheral blood 6 weeks after treatment start. Urothelial carcinoma, locally advanced or metastatic, affected the patients. Between 1 and 8 samples per patient were obtained, pretreatment and on-treatment. A note on this clone: Its target is unknown.

This material consisted of PBMCs, taken around atezolizumab (anti-PD-L1) treatment. This receptor was taken from a man aged 65 to 85 with urothelial cancer. The J gene is TRBJ2-3, the V gene TRBV5-1; 8 positions match TRBD2. The CDR3 loop is CASSDGLAVDTQYF. CDR3 nucleotide sequence: TGCGCCAGCAGCGACGGACTAGCAGTAGATACGCAGTATTTT. The full variable domain, its missing parts supplied by reference TRBV5-1 and TRBJ2-3, is KAGVTQTPRYLIKTRGQQVTLSCSPISGHRSVSWYQQTPGQGLQFLFEYFSETQRNKGNFPGRFSGRQFSNSRSEMNVSTLELGDSALYLCASSDGLAVDTQYFGPGTRLTVL.